Following are 11 T cell receptor beta chains from one sample sequenced in a study of beta chain features in type 1 diabetes. Every isolated RNA sample was fully reverse transcribed, so sequencing captured expressed TCRB transcripts. This table comes from immunoSEQ multiplex PCR, and its TCRdb copy is limited to in-frame clones, with some not included. The sample contains 500,000 to 700,000 clones, roughly 15% of which appear only once. The specimen was naive CD4+ T cells from blood. The receptor set was obtained from a man between 18 and 29 years old in good health.

This rearrangement joins TRBV4-2 to TRBJ1-4, with D unresolved. Trimming stripped 1 base from V and 6 bases from J, with 21 bases between. Germline V gene data show CDR1 as LGHNA and CDR2 as YNFKEQ. This CDR3 has 18 residues. CDR3 sequence (DNA): TGTGCCAGCAGCCAAGCGCCCTTGCCGGGAATACTGGATGAAAAACTGTTTTTT. Its translation: CASSQAPLPGILDEKLFF.

This clone showed up just a few times. J is TRBJ2-6 and V is TRBV6-8, with 11 bases aligning to TRBD1. Germline V gene lookup returns CDR1 MNHGY and CDR2 SAAAGT. The CDR3 sequence is 17 residues long. With 4 bases clipped from V and 2 bases from J, the junction kept 4 bases outside the gene matches. The DNA for the CDR3 is TGTGCCAGCAGTTTTGGACAGGGGGCGCCTGGGGCCAACGTCCTGACTTTC. Amino acids: CASSFGQGAPGANVLTF.

The V and J genes are TRBV7-2 and TRBJ2-4; D is uncertain. Per the germline V gene, CDR1 is SGHTA and CDR2 is FQGNSA. V lost 1 base and J 0 bases, leaving 10 bases between the germline ends. CDR3 length: 16 amino acids. For the CDR3, the DNA is TGTGCCAGCAGCTTAGGGCCCAGTTTAGCCAAAAACATTCAGTACTTC. Translating it yields CASSLGPSLAKNIQYF.

This clone was seen a few times. The V and J genes are TRBV28 and TRBJ2-5, with D unclear. The CDR3 runs 12 residues. V lost 6 bases and J 7 bases, leaving 12 bases between the germline ends. The germline gives CDR1 MDHEN, CDR2 SYDVKM. DNA for the CDR3: TGTGCCAGCAGACGGACGAGTGGGACCCAGTACTTC. Its translation: CASRRTSGTQYF.

This chain joins TRBV6-5 and TRBJ1-2, with 7 bases fitting TRBD1. The CDR3 runs to 15 residues. V trimming: 9 bases; J trimming: 4 bases; junction bases outside the gene matches: 14. Germline-derived CDR1 and CDR2 are MNHEY and SVGAGI. The DNA of the CDR3 is TGTGCCAGTGGGACAGAGCCCTCCTATCCCTATGGCTACACCTTC. Its translation: CASGTEPSYPYGYTF.

This clone showed up just a few times. The chain combines TRBV5-4 with TRBJ2-1; 7 nucleotides agree with TRBD1. V lost 4 bases, J lost 8 bases, and 15 bases stayed unmatched. CDR1 is SGHNT, CDR2 YYREEE, per germline (reference sequence). This CDR3 has 16 residues. The CDR3 region has the DNA TGTGCCAGCAGCGGTAAACAGGGGATAGGGCGTTATGAGCAGTTCTTC. Encoded protein: CASSGKQGIGRYEQFF.

The chain is built from TRBV11-3 and TRBJ2-5; D uncertain. CDR1 is SGHNT and CDR2 is YENEEA in the germline V gene. The CDR3 consists of 11 residues. V lost 5 bases and J lost 5, with 6 bases in between. The chain's CDR3 is CASSHRETQYF. In DNA, the CDR3 is TGTGCCAGCAGCCACCGGGAGACCCAGTACTTC.

This clone came up a few times. The rearrangement uses TRBV27 and TRBJ2-4; TRBD1 agrees at 9 bases. Germline CDR1 and CDR2: MNHEY and SMNVEV (reference sequence). V lost 2 bases to trimming and J lost 0 bases; unmatched junction nucleotides: 2. The CDR3 consists of 16 residues. The CDR3: CASSLDRGIAKNIQYF. The DNA of the CDR3 is TGTGCCAGCAGTTTAGACAGGGGGATAGCCAAAAACATTCAGTACTTC.

This chain uses TRBV18 with TRBJ2-7; 7 bases map to TRBD2. Losses at the gene ends were 7 bases for V and 5 bases for J; bases not matched to a gene: 11. CDR1 and CDR2 (germline): KGHSH, LQKENI. CDR3 length: 14 residues. CDR3 residues: CASWTGGSSDEQYF. The CDR3 nucleotides are TGTGCCAGCTGGACCGGGGGGAGTTCCGACGAGCAGTACTTC.

This clone was picked up a small number of times. V gene TRBV7-3 combines with J gene TRBJ2-7, with 9 positions matching TRBD2. This CDR3 contains 16 residues. V shed 5 bases and J 5 bases; nucleotides not matched to a gene: 13. The V gene's germline CDR1 is SGHTA and CDR2 FQGTGA. CDR3 region: CASSPNSAGGTHEQYF. In nucleotides, the CDR3 is TGTGCCAGCAGCCCGAATTCAGCGGGAGGAACCCACGAGCAGTACTTC.

V is TRBV29-1 and J is TRBJ2-7; 7 bases map to TRBD2. Germline V gives CDR1 SQVTM, CDR2 ANQGSEA. The CDR3 is made up of 15 amino acids. With V trimmed by 7 bases and J by 1 base, 13 bases remained unmatched. The CDR3 reads CSAGGGTLRSYEQYF. CDR3 coding DNA: TGCAGCGCCGGGGGAGGGACCCTCCGATCCTACGAGCAGTACTTC.